Listed below are T cell receptor beta chains from one sample, sequenced in a study of fetal regulatory T cell absence and autoimmunity. Only in-frame clones appear in the TCRdb table, and some are missing; sequencing was by immunoSEQ multiplex PCR. This sample has 95,000 or so clones, with 60% to 80% found just once. Sequencing used pancreas tissue. Receptors were obtained from a male donor with IPEX syndrome. CDR3s include the opening cysteine and the closing phenylalanine or tryptophan. Each record gives: clone size, J gene, V gene, D gene, CDR3 protein, CDR3 DNA. The D gene is left open where the match is weak. Clone size appears in some rows only: once, few, many, or a class for an expanded clone.

NA	TRBJ1-2	TRBV9	NA	CASRGPQEMWGYTF	TGTGCCAGCAGGGGACCCCAGGAGATGTGGGGCTACACCTTC
NA	TRBJ2-1	TRBV9	TRBD2	CASVPVGGSYNEQFF	TGTGCCAGCGTCCCCGTGGGGGGGTCCTACAATGAGCAGTTCTTC
NA	TRBJ1-2	TRBV5-1	NA	CASSWSGDGYTF	TGCGCCAGCAGCTGGTCAGGGGATGGCTACACCTTC
NA	TRBJ1-5	TRBV10-1	TRBD1	CASSIRDRGNSNQPQHF	TGCGCCAGCAGTATCCGGGACAGGGGAAATAGCAATCAGCCCCAGCATTTT
NA	TRBJ1-2	TRBV5-1	TRBD1	CASSLGQGVFYGYTF	TGCGCCAGCAGCTTGGGACAGGGGGTTTTTTATGGCTACACCTTC
NA	TRBJ1-2	TRBV5-1	TRBD1	CASSLLGGTGSVYGYTF	TGCGCCAGCAGCTTGTTAGGAGGGACAGGGTCTGTTTATGGCTACACCTTC
NA	TRBJ1-1	TRBV30	NA	CAWMGSVKVFTEAFF	TGTGCCTGGATGGGGTCGGTGAAGGTGTTTACTGAAGCTTTCTTT
NA	TRBJ2-7	TRBV11-3	TRBD2	CASSRTSEYEQYF	TGTGCCAGCAGCCGGACTAGTGAGTACGAGCAGTACTTC
NA	TRBJ2-1	TRBV7-8	TRBD1	CASSTRQGGSYNEQFF	TGTGCCAGCAGCACCCGACAGGGGGGCTCCTACAATGAGCAGTTCTTC
NA	TRBJ2-2	TRBV7-9	NA	CASSFFSANTGELFF	TGTGCCAGCAGCTTTTTTTCGGCGAACACCGGGGAGCTGTTTTTT
few	TRBJ2-3	TRBV11-2	TRBD2	CASSPQPGLAGADTQYF	TGTGCCAGCAGCCCACAACCGGGACTAGCGGGAGCAGATACGCAGTATTTT
NA	TRBJ2-1	TRBV2	TRBD2	CASTREVASGGNEQFF	TGTGCCAGCACCCGAGAAGTGGCTAGCGGGGGGAATGAGCAGTTCTTC
NA	TRBJ2-1	TRBV5-1	NA	CASSARDTLNEQFF	TGCGCCAGCAGCGCCCGAGACACCCTCAATGAGCAGTTCTTC
once	TRBJ2-7	TRBV7-9	NA	CASSRTGAGYEQYF	TGTGCCAGCAGCCGCACAGGGGCGGGATACGAGCAGTACTTC
few	TRBJ2-7	TRBV5-1	NA	CATTSAPGSYEQYF	TGCGCCACCACTAGTGCCCCCGGCTCCTACGAGCAGTACTTC
NA	TRBJ2-4	TRBV11-2	NA	CASAREGKWLTKNIQYF	TGTGCCAGCGCTCGTGAGGGGAAGTGGTTAACCAAAAACATTCAGTACTTC
few	TRBJ2-7	TRBV5-1	NA	CASKDNYEQYF	TGCGCCAGCAAGGACAACTACGAGCAGTACTTC
NA	TRBJ2-5	TRBV19	NA	CASSIDRGETQYF	TGTGCCAGTAGTATAGATCGGGGGGAGACCCAGTACTTC
NA	TRBJ1-2	TRBV7-2	TRBD1	CASSLAGTGMFGYTF	TGTGCCAGCAGCTTAGCAGGGACAGGGATGTTCGGCTACACCTTC
NA	TRBJ1-1	TRBV6-5	NA	CASSYDGEAFF	TGTGCCAGCAGCTACGACGGTGAAGCTTTCTTT
NA	TRBJ2-3	TRBV7-9	NA	CASSLDNTDTQYF	TGTGCCAGCAGCTTAGACAACACAGATACGCAGTATTTT
few	TRBJ2-2	TRBV11-3	NA	CASSLGGSHTGELFF	TGTGCCAGCAGCTTAGGAGGGAGCCACACCGGGGAGCTGTTTTTT
NA	TRBJ1-6	TRBV2	NA	CASSEREVSSYNSPLHF	TGTGCCAGCAGTGAGAGAGAGGTTAGCTCCTATAATTCACCCCTCCACTTT
NA	TRBJ2-1	TRBV18	NA	CASSPPGAGAHSYNEQFF	TGTGCCAGCTCACCACCGGGGGCGGGAGCCCACTCCTACAATGAGCAGTTCTTC
NA	TRBJ2-3	TRBV29-1	NA	CSVARPGTDTQYF	TGCAGCGTTGCGCGTCCCGGCACAGATACGCAGTATTTT
NA	TRBJ2-4	TRBV30	NA	CAPKLGRNIQYF	TGTGCCCCAAAACTAGGAAGAAACATTCAGTACTTC
few	TRBJ1-5	TRBV6-6	NA	CASSYLGFGNQPQHF	TGTGCCAGCAGTTATCTGGGCTTCGGCAATCAGCCCCAGCATTTT
NA	TRBJ1-1	TRBV29-1	NA	CSVEDTQGAFF	TGCAGCGTTGAAGATACACAGGGAGCTTTCTTT
NA	TRBJ1-1	TRBV5-1	NA	CASSLSTYTEAFF	TGCGCCAGCAGCTTGAGTACGTACACTGAAGCTTTCTTT
NA	TRBJ2-5	TRBV29-1	NA	CSVQNRTRRWETQYF	TGCAGCGTTCAAAACCGTACGCGGCGTTGGGAGACCCAGTACTTC
few	TRBJ2-7	TRBV6-1	NA	CASSSTSSYEQYF	TGTGCCAGCAGTTCGACAAGCTCCTACGAGCAGTACTTC
NA	TRBJ2-7	TRBV6-1	NA	CASSGPGDRNWGPQYF	TGTGCCAGCAGTGGCCCGGGGGACAGAAACTGGGGGCCGCAGTACTTC
once	TRBJ2-3	TRBV5-8	NA	CASSFGHSTDTQYF	TGTGCCAGCAGCTTCGGACATAGCACAGATACGCAGTATTTT
NA	TRBJ2-3	TRBV4-1	NA	CASSSVPDTQYF	TGCGCCAGCAGCAGCGTCCCAGATACGCAGTATTTT
NA	TRBJ2-7	TRBV20-1	NA	CSARGLYEQYF	TGCAGTGCTAGAGGACTCTACGAGCAGTACTTC
once	TRBJ1-4	TRBV5-5	NA	CASSVVPGYEKLFF	TGTGCCAGCAGCGTGGTCCCTGGGTATGAAAAACTGTTTTTT
once	TRBJ2-3	TRBV6-1	NA	CASSVPTSTDTQYF	TGTGCCAGCAGTGTCCCCACATCCACAGATACGCAGTATTTT
NA	TRBJ1-2	TRBV27	TRBD1	CASSPRDRGYGYTF	TGTGCCAGCAGTCCACGGGACAGGGGATATGGCTACACCTTC
NA	TRBJ2-7	TRBV5-5	TRBD1	CASSLAGQGYYEQYF	TGTGCCAGCAGCTTGGCCGGACAGGGGTACTACGAGCAGTACTTC
NA	TRBJ2-1	TRBV6-1	TRBD2	CASSGLAGTPYNEQFF	TGTGCCAGCAGTGGACTAGCGGGGACTCCTTACAATGAGCAGTTCTTC
NA	TRBJ1-4	TRBV6-1	NA	CASSEVIEEKLFF	TGTGCCAGCAGTGAAGTCATTGAAGAAAAACTGTTTTTT
NA	TRBJ2-1	TRBV7-9	NA	CASSGSRSYNEQFF	TGTGCCAGCAGCGGGAGTAGGTCCTACAATGAGCAGTTCTTC